These 12 T cell receptor beta chains came from one sample sequenced in a study of long-term antiretroviral therapy in people with HIV. Sequencing used immunoSEQ v3.0 at survey level. Sequencing was performed with immunoSEQ multiplex PCR; in TCRdb, only in-frame clones are kept and a portion is missing. The sample shows about 19,000 clones, more than 75% of them seen only once. Sequenced here: unsorted PBMCs, sampled 0.5 years after starting antiretroviral therapy. These receptors all come from a man aged 35 to 55 with HIV.

This chain links TRBV10-3 with TRBJ1-3; D not resolved. V gave up 6 bases and J gave up 0 bases, with 3 bases separating them. Germline loops: CDR1 ENHRY, CDR2 SYGVKD. This CDR3 has 12 residues. This CDR3 is CAISFSGNTIYF. CDR3 nucleotide sequence: TGTGCCATCAGCTTCTCTGGAAACACCATATATTTT.

DNA for the CDR3: TGTGCCAGCAGCTTAGCACAGAACACTGAAGCTTTCTTT. As protein: CASSLAQNTEAFF. This chain links TRBV7-2 with TRBJ1-1; D unclear. The CDR3 length is 13 residues. Germline V gene data show CDR1 as SGHTA and CDR2 as FQGNSA. V was trimmed by 0 bases and J by 1 base, leaving 3 bases between them. The complete variable domain, with remaining parts taken from reference TRBV7-2 and TRBJ1-1, reads GAGVSQSPSNKVTEKGKDVELRCDPISGHTALYWYRQSLGQGLEFLIYFQGNSAPDKSGLPSDRFSAERTGGSVSTLTIQRTQQEDSAVYLCASSLAQNTEAFFGQGTRLTVV.

The rearrangement links TRBV19 to TRBJ2-7; perhaps TRBD1 as D (6 bases). The CDR3 has 13 amino acids. Germline V gene sequence: CDR1 LNHDA, CDR2 SQIVND (reference sequence). Trimming left V 3 bases short and J 2 bases short, with 8 bases between. The CDR3 sequence is CASSMGTTYEQYF. The CDR3 coding sequence is TGTGCCAGTAGTATGGGGACAACCTACGAGCAGTACTTC.

This clone showed up just a few times. CDR3 nucleotides: TGTGCCAGCAGCCCTTTAGGCAAATACAATGAGCAGTTCTTC. Its translation is CASSPLGKYNEQFF. The chain recombines TRBV27 with TRBJ2-1, with D unresolved. The CDR3 is made up of 14 amino acids. Per the germline V gene, CDR1 is MNHEY and CDR2 is SMNVEV (reference sequence). Between the trimmed V and J ends, which lost 6 bases and 4 bases, there was a span of 13 bases.

The chain is built from TRBV5-4 and TRBJ2-1; tentatively, D is TRBD2 (5 bases). Germline CDR1 is SGHNT and CDR2 is YYREEE (reference sequence). V was clipped by 0 bases and J by 7 bases, with 8 bases between them. CDR3 length: 13 residues. The CDR3 spells CASSLGLINEQFF. DNA for the CDR3: TGTGCCAGCAGCTTGGGACTAATAAATGAGCAGTTCTTC.

The rearrangement joins TRBV5-6 to TRBJ2-7; D uncertain. The CDR3 is made up of 12 amino acids. The germline gives CDR1 SGHDT, CDR2 YYEEEE. With 1 base removed from V and 5 bases from J, the gap between germline ends came to 7 bases. The CDR3 sequence: CASSLIRDEQYF. Written as DNA, the CDR3 is TGTGCCAGCAGCTTGATCAGAGACGAGCAGTACTTC. The full variable domain, completed using reference TRBV5-6 and TRBJ2-7, is DAGVTQSPTHLIKTRGQQVTLRCSPKSGHDTVSWYQQALGQGPQFIFQYYEEEERQRGNFPDRFSGHQFPNYSSELNVNALLLGDSALYLCASSLIRDEQYFGPGTRLTVT.

This clone was found once. V and J are TRBV27 and TRBJ2-7, with D perhaps matching TRBD1 (6 bases). The ends were cut back, 2 bases at V and 4 bases at J, with 18 bases in the middle. CDR3 size: 16 residues. Germline lookup yields CDR1 MNHEY and CDR2 SMNVEV (reference sequence). The CDR3 here is CASSLTSGTLNYEQYF. CDR3 bases: TGTGCCAGCAGTTTAACCTCCGGGACACTCAATTACGAGCAGTACTTC.

The chain joins TRBV11-3 to TRBJ2-5; perhaps TRBD2 as D (6 bases). Germline V gene lookup returns CDR1 SGHNT and CDR2 YENEEA. CDR3 length: 14 residues. V was cut by 5 bases and J by 5 bases, with 15 bases left in between. CDR3 residues: CASSPGGSGETQYF. In DNA, the CDR3 is TGTGCCAGCAGCCCTGGGGGGTCAGGGGAGACCCAGTACTTC.

This sequence joins TRBV6-1 and TRBJ2-5; no reliable D call. Trimming took off 0 bases at V and 7 bases at J, with 6 bases between the two ends. The CDR3 covers 12 residues. The germline gives CDR1 MNHNS, CDR2 SASEGT. The CDR3 region has the DNA TGTGCCAGCAGTGAAGCGTGGGGGACCCAGTACTTC. It encodes CASSEAWGTQYF.

The table lists this clone with a count of one. J is TRBJ2-5 and V is TRBV9, with 12 nucleotides matching TRBD1. Germline values: CDR1 SGDLS, CDR2 YYNGEE. The CDR3 contains 15 residues. V shed 2 bases, J shed 5 bases, and the junction held 4 bases outside the gene matches. CDR3 in DNA: TGTGCCAGCAGCGTGGGGGACAGGGGGCTGGAGACCCAGTACTTC. It is translated as CASSVGDRGLETQYF.

This chain joins TRBV19 and TRBJ2-7, with 8 bases lining up with TRBD2. Germline V gives CDR1 LNHDA, CDR2 SQIVND (reference sequence). This CDR3 has 17 residues. V lost 2 bases to trimming and J lost 0 bases; unmatched junction nucleotides: 9. CDR3 in DNA: TGTGCCAGTAGTATAACGACTAGCGCGACATCCTCCTACGAGCAGTACTTC. Amino acid sequence: CASSITTSATSSYEQYF.

This clone came up once. V and J are TRBV7-9 and TRBJ1-5; the D is unclear. The germline gives CDR1 SEHNR, CDR2 FQNEAQ (reference sequence). The V gene lost 5 bases and the J gene lost 2 bases, with 7 bases spanning the gap. The CDR3 is 13 residues long. The CDR3 is CASSPVGNQPQHF. Here the CDR3 DNA reads TGTGCCAGCAGCCCAGTTGGCAATCAGCCCCAGCATTTT.